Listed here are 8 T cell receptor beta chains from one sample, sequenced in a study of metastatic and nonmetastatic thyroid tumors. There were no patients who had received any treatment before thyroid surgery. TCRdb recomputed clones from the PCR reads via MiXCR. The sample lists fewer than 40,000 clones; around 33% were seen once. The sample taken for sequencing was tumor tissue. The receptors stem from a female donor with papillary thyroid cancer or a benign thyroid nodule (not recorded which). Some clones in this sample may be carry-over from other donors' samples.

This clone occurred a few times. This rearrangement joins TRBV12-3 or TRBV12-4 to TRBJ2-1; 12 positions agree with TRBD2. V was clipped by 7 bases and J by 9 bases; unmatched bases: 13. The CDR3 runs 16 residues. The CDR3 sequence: CASTGGPSGRAPEQFF. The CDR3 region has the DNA TGTGCCAGCACCGGGGGGCCTAGCGGGAGGGCCCCTGAGCAGTTCTTC.

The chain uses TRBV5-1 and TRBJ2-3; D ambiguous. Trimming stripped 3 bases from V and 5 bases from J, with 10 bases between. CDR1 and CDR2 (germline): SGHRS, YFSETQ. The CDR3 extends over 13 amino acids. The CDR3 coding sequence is TGCGCCAGCAGCTCCCTAGTCGAAGATACGCAGTATTTT. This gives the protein CASSSLVEDTQYF.

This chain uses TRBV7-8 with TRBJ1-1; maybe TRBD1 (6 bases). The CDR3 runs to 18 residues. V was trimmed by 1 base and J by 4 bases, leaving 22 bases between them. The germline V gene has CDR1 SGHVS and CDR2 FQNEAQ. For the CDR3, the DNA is TGTGCCAGCAGCTTAGAGGGGTCAGGGGCGGGTTTGTTCACTGAAGCTTTCTTT. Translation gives CASSLEGSGAGLFTEAFF.

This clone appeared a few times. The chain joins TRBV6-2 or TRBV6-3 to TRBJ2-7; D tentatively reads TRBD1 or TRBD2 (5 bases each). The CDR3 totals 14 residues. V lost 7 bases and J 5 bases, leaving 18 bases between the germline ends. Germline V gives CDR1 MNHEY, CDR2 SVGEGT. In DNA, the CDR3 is TGTGCCAGCATTCACCCTACTAGGGGTAACGAGCAGTACTTC. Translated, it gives CASIHPTRGNEQYF.

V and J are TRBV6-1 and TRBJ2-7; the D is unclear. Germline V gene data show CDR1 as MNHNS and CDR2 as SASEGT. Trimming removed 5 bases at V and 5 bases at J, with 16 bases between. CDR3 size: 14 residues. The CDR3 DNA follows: TGTGCCAGCAGTCCACGGGCCTCTAGGGACGAGCAGTACTTC. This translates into CASSPRASRDEQYF.

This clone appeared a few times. CDR3 sequence reads: CASSGTGDSYEQYF. The CDR3 bases are TGTGCCAGCAGTGGAACGGGAGATAGCTACGAGCAGTACTTC. The chain couples TRBV6-1 to TRBJ2-7, with D perhaps TRBD2 (6 bases). CDR1 and CDR2 from the germline V gene are MNHNS and SASEGT. V lost 4 bases and J 3 bases, leaving 13 bases between the germline ends. The length of the CDR3 is 14 residues.

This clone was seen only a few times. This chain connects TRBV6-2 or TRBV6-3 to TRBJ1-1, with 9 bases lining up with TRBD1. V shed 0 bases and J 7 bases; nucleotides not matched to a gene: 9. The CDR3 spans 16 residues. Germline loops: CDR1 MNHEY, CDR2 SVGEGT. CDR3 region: CASSYSSGTGSDEAFF. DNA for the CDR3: TGTGCCAGCAGTTACTCAAGTGGGACAGGGAGTGATGAAGCTTTCTTT.

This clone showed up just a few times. CDR3 in amino acids: CASSPTGTGDGYTF. The CDR3 region has the DNA TGCGCCAGCAGCCCAACCGGGACAGGGGATGGCTACACCTTC. The chain links TRBV5-1 to TRBJ1-2, with TRBD1 matching 10 bases. Trimming removed 4 bases from V and 6 bases from J; junction bases left unmatched: 6. Germline lookup yields CDR1 SGHRS and CDR2 YFSETQ. This CDR3 spans 14 amino acids.